The subject of this entry is one TCR beta chain. Its antigen remains unidentified. The germline gives CDR1 SGHAT, CDR2 FQNNGV. V was pared by 4 bases and J by 4 bases, with 17 bases of the junction left unmatched. The CDR3 has 19 amino acids. The sample belongs to a study of cytomegalovirus exposure and HLA in healthy donors. About the study: In an early release, HLA-typed donors contributed roughly 85 million unique TCR sequences.

The PCR ran on 60 Vbeta and 13 Jbeta primers. Sequenced by immunoSEQ multiplex PCR; TCRdb stores in-frame clones only, minus some. The table lists about 59,000 clones, 80% of them singletons, with around 4.2% in the top ten. Broader study findings: Accurate prediction of most subjects' HLA-A and HLA-B alleles from TCR beta sequences was reported.

This chain uses TRBV11-2 with TRBJ2-3, with 10 bases fitting TRBD2. The receptor's source is a woman aged 40 to 50 in good health and CMV-seronegative. The source material was PBMCs. CDR3 sequence: CASSSPRVSGRLPADTQYF. In DNA, the CDR3 is TGTGCCAGCAGCTCCCCGAGGGTTAGCGGGAGGCTCCCAGCAGATACGCAGTATTTT.